This T cell receptor beta chain was captured by sequencing in a study of blood T cells in healthy people across ages. Study information: Template switching picked up about one barcoded beta molecule for each two T cells. Study outcomes and limitations: Roughly linear declines in TCR beta diversity per million T cells occurred with age.

Combining a sample-barcoded 5' primer with a J-beta primer mix, a second PCR ran for roughly 6 to 11 cycles. Every molecule of cDNA carried a tag from a template-switch adaptor with 12 random nucleotides. TCRdb re-called the 5' RACE reads with MiXCR, one entry per CDR3 protein. In the table there are about 1.6 million distinct CDR3 sequences, around 36% of which are singletons. This clonotype was seen a few times. The antigen remains unidentified. The CDR3 length is 14 residues. CDR1 SGHTA and CDR2 FQGNSA come from the germline V gene. Trimming took 5 bases from V and 6 from J; bases not matched to a gene: 4.

V and J are TRBV7-2 and TRBJ2-1; 10 nucleotides match TRBD1. The sample comprised blood. The sequence was collected from a woman aged 30 to 39 in good health. The chain's CDR3 is CASSPGQGFNEQFF. The DNA of the CDR3 is TGTGCCAGCAGCCCGGGACAGGGGTTCAATGAGCAGTTCTTC.